The source of this T cell receptor (beta chain) is a study of T-cell memory formation after mild COVID-19. Study summary: Across donors, TCR clusters were largely donor specific. Whole-study findings and limits: Day 15 to 85 contracting clones showed balanced CD4/CD8; later expanders leaned CD4+. What remained unconfirmed was the SARS-CoV-2 specificity of second-wave clones peaking on day 37. Researchers found some responding clones in pre-infection memory, a sign that cross-reactive memory joined.

The CDR3 has 15 amino acids. The V gene lost 7 bases and the J gene lost 3 bases, with 16 bases spanning the gap. This clonotype occurred many times. The antigen is unknown. TCRdb recomputed calls from the 5' RACE reads with MiXCR, one row per CDR3 protein. The profile shows around 200,000 distinct CDR3 sequences, over 9.5% of them singletons. This rearrangement joins TRBV12-3 or TRBV12-4 to TRBJ2-1; tentative D call: TRBD2 (5 bases). The TCR was taken from a man aged 18 to 29 who had mild COVID-19 (a few samples of this study predate the infection). Cell type and time point are not known. Sequenced: PBMCs or a T cell subset sorted from them (not recorded which). The CDR3 nucleotides read TGTGCCAGCACCGTCGACTATTTTGGCTACAATGAGCAGTTCTTC. Translation: CASTVDYFGYNEQFF.